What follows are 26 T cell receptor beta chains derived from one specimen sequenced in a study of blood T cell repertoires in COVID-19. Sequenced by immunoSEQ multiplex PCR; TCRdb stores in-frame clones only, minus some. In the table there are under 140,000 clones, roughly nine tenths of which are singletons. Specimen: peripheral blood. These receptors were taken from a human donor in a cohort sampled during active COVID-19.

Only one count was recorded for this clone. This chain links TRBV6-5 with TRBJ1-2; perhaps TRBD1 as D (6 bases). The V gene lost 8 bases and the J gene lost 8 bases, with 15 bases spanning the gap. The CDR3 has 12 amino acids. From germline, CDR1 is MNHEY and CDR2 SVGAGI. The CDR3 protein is CASFSGQLGYTF. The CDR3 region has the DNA TGTGCCAGCTTTTCCGGACAGCTCGGCTACACCTTC.

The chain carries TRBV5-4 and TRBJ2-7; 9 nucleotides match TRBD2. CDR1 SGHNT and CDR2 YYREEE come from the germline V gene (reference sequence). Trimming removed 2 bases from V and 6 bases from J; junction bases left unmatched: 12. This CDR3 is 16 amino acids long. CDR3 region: CASSLGWALAGAEQYF. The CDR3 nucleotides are TGTGCCAGCAGCTTAGGTTGGGCCTTAGCGGGAGCCGAGCAGTACTTC.

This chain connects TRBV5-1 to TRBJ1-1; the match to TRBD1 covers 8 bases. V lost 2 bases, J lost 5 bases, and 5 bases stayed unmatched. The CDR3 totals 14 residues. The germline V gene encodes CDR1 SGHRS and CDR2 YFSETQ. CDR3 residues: CASSLTGGGTEAFF. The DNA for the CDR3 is TGCGCCAGCAGCTTAACAGGGGGTGGTACTGAAGCTTTCTTT.

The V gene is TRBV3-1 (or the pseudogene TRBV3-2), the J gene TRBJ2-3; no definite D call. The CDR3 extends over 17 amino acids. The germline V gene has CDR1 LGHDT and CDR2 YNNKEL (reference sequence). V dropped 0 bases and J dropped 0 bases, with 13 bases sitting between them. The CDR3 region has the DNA TGTGCCAGCAGCCAAGATCCGCTATCACTAAGCACAGATACGCAGTATTTT. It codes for CASSQDPLSLSTDTQYF.

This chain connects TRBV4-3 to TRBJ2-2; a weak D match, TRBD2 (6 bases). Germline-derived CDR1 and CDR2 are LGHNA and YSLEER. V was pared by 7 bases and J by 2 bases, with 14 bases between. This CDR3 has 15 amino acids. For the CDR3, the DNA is TGCGCCAGCAACCCCGGGGGAGTCAACACCGGGGAGCTGTTTTTT. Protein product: CASNPGGVNTGELFF.

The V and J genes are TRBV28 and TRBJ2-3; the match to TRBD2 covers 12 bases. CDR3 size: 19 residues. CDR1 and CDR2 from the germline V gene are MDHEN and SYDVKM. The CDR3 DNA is TGTGCGACCAGTTTCGGGTCCCGGACTAGCGGGGCTTGGACAGATACGCAGTATTTT. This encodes CATSFGSRTSGAWTDTQYF.

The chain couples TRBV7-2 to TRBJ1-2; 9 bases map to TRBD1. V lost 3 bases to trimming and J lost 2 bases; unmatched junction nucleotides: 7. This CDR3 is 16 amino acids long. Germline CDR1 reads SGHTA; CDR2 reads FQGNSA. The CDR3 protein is CASSFKGTGQNYGYTF. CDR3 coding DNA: TGTGCCAGCAGCTTTAAGGGGACAGGGCAAAACTATGGCTACACCTTC.

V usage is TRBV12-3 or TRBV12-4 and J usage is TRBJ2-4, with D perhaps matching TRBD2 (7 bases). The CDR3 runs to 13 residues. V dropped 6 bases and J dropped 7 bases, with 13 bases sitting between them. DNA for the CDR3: TGTGCCAGCAGCACGGGGGGCGGGAACATTCAGTACTTC. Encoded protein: CASSTGGGNIQYF.

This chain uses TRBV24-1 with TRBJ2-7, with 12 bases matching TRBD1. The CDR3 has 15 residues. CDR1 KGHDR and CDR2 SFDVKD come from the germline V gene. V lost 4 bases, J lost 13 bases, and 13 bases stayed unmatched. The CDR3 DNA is TGTGCCACCAGTGAAGGAGGGACAGGGGGCAGAGAGGTTTACTTC. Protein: CATSEGGTGGREVYF.

DNA for the CDR3: TGTGCCAGCAGCCTCAGGAGGGGTGTAGGTCAGCCCCAGCATTTT. It codes for CASSLRRGVGQPQHF. The V and J genes are TRBV5-6 and TRBJ1-5; tentatively, D is TRBD1 (5 bases). The CDR3 has 15 residues. V lost 4 bases and J lost 6, with 17 bases in between. Germline V gene sequence: CDR1 SGHDT, CDR2 YYEEEE.

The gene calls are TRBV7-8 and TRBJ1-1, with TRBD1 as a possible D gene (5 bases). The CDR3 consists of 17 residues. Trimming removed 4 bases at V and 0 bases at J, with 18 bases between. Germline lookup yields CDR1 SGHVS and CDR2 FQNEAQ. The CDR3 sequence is CASSSLTGGEMNTEAFF. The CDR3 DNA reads TGTGCCAGCAGCTCCCTCACCGGGGGTGAGATGAACACTGAAGCTTTCTTT.

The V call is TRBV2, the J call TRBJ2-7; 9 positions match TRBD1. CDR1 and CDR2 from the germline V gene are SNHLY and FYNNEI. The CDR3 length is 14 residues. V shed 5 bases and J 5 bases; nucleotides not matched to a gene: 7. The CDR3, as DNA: TGTGCCAGCAGTACCCGGGACAGGGCCAACGAGCAGTACTTC. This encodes CASSTRDRANEQYF.

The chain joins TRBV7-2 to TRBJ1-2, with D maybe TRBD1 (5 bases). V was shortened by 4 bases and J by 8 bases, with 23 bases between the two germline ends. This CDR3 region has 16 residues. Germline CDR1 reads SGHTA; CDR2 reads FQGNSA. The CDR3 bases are TGTGCCAGCAGCTCCGGCGGATGGACGGCGGGGGGGGGCTACACCTTC. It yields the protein CASSSGGWTAGGGYTF. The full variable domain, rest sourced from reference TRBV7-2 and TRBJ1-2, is GAGVSQSPSNKVTEKGKDVELRCDPISGHTALYWYRQSLGQGLEFLIYFQGNSAPDKSGLPSDRFSAERTGGSVSTLTIQRTQQEDSAVYLCASSSGGWTAGGGYTFGSGTRLTVV.

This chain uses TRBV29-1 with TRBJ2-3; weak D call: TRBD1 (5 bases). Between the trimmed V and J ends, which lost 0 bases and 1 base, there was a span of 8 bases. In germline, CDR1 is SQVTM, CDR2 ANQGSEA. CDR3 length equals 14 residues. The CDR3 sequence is CSVEESTGTDTQYF. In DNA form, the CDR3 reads TGCAGCGTTGAAGAATCGACAGGCACAGATACGCAGTATTTT.

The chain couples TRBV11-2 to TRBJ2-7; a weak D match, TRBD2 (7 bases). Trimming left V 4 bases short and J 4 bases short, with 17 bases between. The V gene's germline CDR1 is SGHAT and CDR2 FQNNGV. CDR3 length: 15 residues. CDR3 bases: TGTGCCAGCAGCTCCGGGGAGGGTGGACAGTACGAGCAGTACTTC. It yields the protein CASSSGEGGQYEQYF.

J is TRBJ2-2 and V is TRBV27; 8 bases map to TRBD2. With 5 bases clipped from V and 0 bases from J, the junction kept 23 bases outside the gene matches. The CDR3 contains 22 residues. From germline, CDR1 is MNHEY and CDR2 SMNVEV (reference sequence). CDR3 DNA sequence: TGTGCCAGCAGTAAAAAACCCCCAAAAGCGGGGGCCGAAAAACCGAACACCGGGGAGCTGTTTTTT. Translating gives CASSKKPPKAGAEKPNTGELFF.

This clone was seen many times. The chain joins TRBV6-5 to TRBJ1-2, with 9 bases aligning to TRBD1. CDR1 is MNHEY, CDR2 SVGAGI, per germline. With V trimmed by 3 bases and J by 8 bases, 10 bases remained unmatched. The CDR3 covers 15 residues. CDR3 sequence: CASSYARTGVYGYTF. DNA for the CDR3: TGTGCCAGCAGTTATGCCAGGACAGGGGTGTACGGCTACACCTTC.

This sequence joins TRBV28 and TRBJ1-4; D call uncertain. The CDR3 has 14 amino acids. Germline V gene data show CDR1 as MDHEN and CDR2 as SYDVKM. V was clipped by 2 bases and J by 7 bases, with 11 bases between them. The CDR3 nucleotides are TGTGCCAGCAGTTTAGAGATACGAGGTGAAAAACTGTTTTTT. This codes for CASSLEIRGEKLFF.

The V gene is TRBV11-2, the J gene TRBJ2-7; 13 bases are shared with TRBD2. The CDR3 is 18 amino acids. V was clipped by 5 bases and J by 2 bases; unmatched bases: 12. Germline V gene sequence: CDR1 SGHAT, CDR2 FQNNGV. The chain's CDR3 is CASSPGLAGELVPYEQYF. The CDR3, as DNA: TGTGCCAGCAGCCCCGGACTAGCGGGAGAGCTCGTGCCCTACGAGCAGTACTTC.

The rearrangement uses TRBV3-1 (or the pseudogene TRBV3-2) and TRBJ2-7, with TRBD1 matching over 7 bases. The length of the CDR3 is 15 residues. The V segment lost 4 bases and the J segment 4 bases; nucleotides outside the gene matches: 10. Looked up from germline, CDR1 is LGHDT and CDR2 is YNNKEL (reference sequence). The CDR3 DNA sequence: TGTGCCAGCAGCCCAAATCGACAGGGAATTTACGAGCAGTACTTC. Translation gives CASSPNRQGIYEQYF.

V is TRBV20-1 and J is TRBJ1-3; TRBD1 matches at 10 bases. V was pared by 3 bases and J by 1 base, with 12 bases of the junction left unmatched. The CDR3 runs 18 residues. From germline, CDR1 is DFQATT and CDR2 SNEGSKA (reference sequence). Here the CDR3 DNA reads TGCAGTGCTAGTGCCGGGACAGGGGTTCGATTTTCTGGAAACACCATATATTTT. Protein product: CSASAGTGVRFSGNTIYF.

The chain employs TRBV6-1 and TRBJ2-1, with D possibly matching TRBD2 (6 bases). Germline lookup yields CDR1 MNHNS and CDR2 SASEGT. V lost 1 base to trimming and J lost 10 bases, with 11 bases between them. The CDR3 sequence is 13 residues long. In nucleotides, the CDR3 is TGTGCCAGCAGTGAAGGTCGTGGGGGGGAGCAGTTCTTC. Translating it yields CASSEGRGGEQFF.

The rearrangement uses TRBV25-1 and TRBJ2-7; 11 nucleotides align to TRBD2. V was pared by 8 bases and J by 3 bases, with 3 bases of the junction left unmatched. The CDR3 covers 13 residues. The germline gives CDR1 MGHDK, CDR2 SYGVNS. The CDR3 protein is CASGLAGGYEQYF. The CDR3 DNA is TGTGCCAGCGGACTAGCGGGTGGCTACGAGCAGTACTTC.

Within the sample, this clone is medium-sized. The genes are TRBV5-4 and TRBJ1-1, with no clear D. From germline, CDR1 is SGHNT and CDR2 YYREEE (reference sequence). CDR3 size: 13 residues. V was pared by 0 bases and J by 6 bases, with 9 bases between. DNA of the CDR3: TGTGCCAGCAGCTTGGCGAGAGCCCCTGAAGCTTTCTTT. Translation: CASSLARAPEAFF.

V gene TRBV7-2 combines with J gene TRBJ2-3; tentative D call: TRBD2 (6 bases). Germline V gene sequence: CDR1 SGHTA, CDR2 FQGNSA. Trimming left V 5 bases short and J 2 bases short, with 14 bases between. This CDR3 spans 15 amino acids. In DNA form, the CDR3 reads TGTGCCAGCAGCCCCAGCGGGTTAGACACAGATACGCAGTATTTT. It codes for CASSPSGLDTDTQYF.

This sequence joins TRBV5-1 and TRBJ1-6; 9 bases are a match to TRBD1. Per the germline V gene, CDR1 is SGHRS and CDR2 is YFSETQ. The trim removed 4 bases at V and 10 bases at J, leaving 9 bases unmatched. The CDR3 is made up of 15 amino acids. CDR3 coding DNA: TGCGCCAGCAGCCCGTCGGGACAGGGAGGGTCACCCCTCCACTTT. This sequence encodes CASSPSGQGGSPLHF.